This T cell receptor (beta chain) was identified in a study of identifying expanded T cells in peripheral blood. General study points: Over about two and four weeks, about 15 and 19 clones changed, versus 1.2 between replicates. Two-week clone count variance significantly increased as total template count grew.

Points on this clone: Its antigen is unidentified.

The germline V gene has CDR1 SGHRS and CDR2 YFSETQ. The CDR3 covers 13 residues. V was trimmed by 2 bases and J by 1 base, leaving 6 bases between them. Clones were read by immunoSEQ multiplex PCR, and TCRdb kept only the in-frame ones, dropping some. The sample consists of 100,000 to 150,000 clones, roughly 82% of them appearing once. This clonotype originated in a person aged 18-69 years in good health. What was sequenced was blood. The chain combines TRBV5-1 with TRBJ1-1, with no clear D. The CDR3 DNA reads as TGCGCCAGCAGCTTTAACAGGAACACTGAAGCTTTCTTT. Its translation is CASSFNRNTEAFF.